These T cell receptor beta chains were read from a single sample in a study of OX40 agonist ivuxolimab in advanced cancers. The protocol was immunoSEQ multiplex PCR, while the TCRdb copy is restricted to in-frame clones and leaves out a portion. The sample lists fewer than 100,000 clones; about 80% were seen once. The sequencing used CD4+ or CD8+ T cells sorted from blood, collected in a trial of the OX40 agonist ivuxolimab. All receptors come from an adult with an advanced solid tumor such as melanoma, head and neck, liver or kidney cancer. The CDR3 runs from the conserved cysteine through the conserved F or W. Fields, in order: D gene, clone size, V gene, J gene, CDR3 DNA, CDR3 protein. D genes are given only for firm matches. Size is omitted from some rows. Given values are once, few, many or a class for expanded clones.

d_gene: NA
abundance: NA
v_gene: TRBV5-1
j_gene: TRBJ2-6
CDR3nt: TGCGCCAGCAGCTTGGAGCAGGGCTTAAGCGTCCTGACTTTC
CDR3aa: CASSLEQGLSVLTF

d_gene: NA
abundance: once
v_gene: TRBV9
j_gene: TRBJ1-5
CDR3nt: TGTGCCAGCAGCGTGGGACCCCAAGGTGGGCCCCAGCATTTT
CDR3aa: CASSVGPQGGPQHF

d_gene: NA
abundance: NA
v_gene: TRBV6-6
j_gene: TRBJ1-6
CDR3nt: TGTGCCAGCAGTTACCGGGATACTAATTCACCCCTCCACTTT
CDR3aa: CASSYRDTNSPLHF

d_gene: NA
abundance: few
v_gene: TRBV30
j_gene: TRBJ1-1
CDR3nt: TGTGCCTCTCCCTCGGGACATTCTACCGGGGCTTTCTTT
CDR3aa: CASPSGHSTGAFF

d_gene: NA
abundance: once
v_gene: TRBV9
j_gene: TRBJ1-4
CDR3nt: TGTGCCAGCAGCGGGACAGCAACTAATGAAAAACTGTTTTTT
CDR3aa: CASSGTATNEKLFF

d_gene: NA
abundance: few
v_gene: TRBV19
j_gene: TRBJ2-1
CDR3nt: TGTGCCAGTAGTTTATCAGGGCTCAATGAGCAGTTCTTC
CDR3aa: CASSLSGLNEQFF

d_gene: NA
abundance: NA
v_gene: TRBV6-5
j_gene: TRBJ1-2
CDR3nt: TGTGCCAGCAGTTACGAAGGGAACTATGGCTACACCTTC
CDR3aa: CASSYEGNYGYTF

d_gene: NA
abundance: NA
v_gene: TRBV4-3
j_gene: TRBJ1-2
CDR3nt: TGCGCCAGCAGCTACGGGGGAACCTATGGCTACACCTTC
CDR3aa: CASSYGGTYGYTF

d_gene: NA
abundance: NA
v_gene: TRBV14
j_gene: TRBJ2-5
CDR3nt: TGTGCCAGCAGCCAAGAGACTCGTCAGACCCAGTACTTC
CDR3aa: CASSQETRQTQYF

d_gene: TRBD2
abundance: NA
v_gene: TRBV2
j_gene: TRBJ2-1
CDR3nt: TGTGCCAGCAGTGACGGGGGGGCTGGGATGTTAACGAATGAGCAGTTCTTC
CDR3aa: CASSDGGAGMLTNEQFF

d_gene: TRBD2
abundance: NA
v_gene: TRBV4-3
j_gene: TRBJ2-3
CDR3nt: TGCGCCAGCAGCCAGCCTACTAGCGGGAGGGATACGCAGTATTTT
CDR3aa: CASSQPTSGRDTQYF

d_gene: TRBD2
abundance: NA
v_gene: TRBV5-1
j_gene: TRBJ2-1
CDR3nt: TGCGCCAGCAGCGTTCTAGCGGGAGGCAATGAGCAGTTCTTC
CDR3aa: CASSVLAGGNEQFF

d_gene: TRBD2
abundance: NA
v_gene: TRBV7-2
j_gene: TRBJ2-1
CDR3nt: TGTGCCAGCAGCTTTAGGACTAGCAGACCATACAATGAGCAGTTCTTC
CDR3aa: CASSFRTSRPYNEQFF

d_gene: NA
abundance: NA
v_gene: TRBV5-1
j_gene: TRBJ2-7
CDR3nt: TGCGCCAGCAGCCCTCAGTCCTTGGGCTCCTACGAGCAGTACTTC
CDR3aa: CASSPQSLGSYEQYF

d_gene: NA
abundance: NA
v_gene: TRBV9
j_gene: TRBJ1-3
CDR3nt: TGTGCCAGCAGCGCCAAACTCGACAGGAAATCTGGAAACACCATATATTTT
CDR3aa: CASSAKLDRKSGNTIYF

d_gene: NA
abundance: NA
v_gene: TRBV4-2
j_gene: TRBJ2-7
CDR3nt: TGTGCCAGCAGCCAAAAGGGCTACTACGAGCAGTACTTC
CDR3aa: CASSQKGYYEQYF

d_gene: NA
abundance: NA
v_gene: TRBV28
j_gene: TRBJ1-1
CDR3nt: TGTGCCAGCAGTTTGGGGGCTGAAGCTTTCTTT
CDR3aa: CASSLGAEAFF